The present T cell receptor (beta chain) was sequenced within a study of post-analysis software for immune sequencing data. On the study more broadly: Relapsing-remitting, secondary progressive and progressive-relapsing multiple sclerosis were all included among the disease courses.

Study-wide points: F measure grouped same-batch samples tightly together. With TRBV5-6, TRBV5-1 and TRBV20-1 included, 5 or 6 TRBV segments were more frequent in patients than in controls.

The CDR3 consists of 15 residues. The germline V gene encodes CDR1 SGHTA and CDR2 FQGTGA. V was shortened by 2 bases and J by 2 bases, with 11 bases between the two germline ends. Tagging with unique molecular identifiers was a feature of the TCR beta cDNA libraries. Via MiXCR, TCRdb re-called the PCR reads, giving one row per CDR3 protein. The table lists approximately 730,000 distinct CDR3 sequences, around 42% of them singletons. This clonotype turned up a few times. Its antigen is unknown. The sample was blood. This receptor was obtained from a girl aged 5 to 17 with multiple sclerosis. The rearrangement joins TRBV7-3 to TRBJ2-3; D call uncertain. The CDR3 loop reads CASSLGPRFTDTQYF. The CDR3 DNA reads TGTGCCAGCAGCTTAGGGCCTCGTTTCACAGATACGCAGTATTTT.